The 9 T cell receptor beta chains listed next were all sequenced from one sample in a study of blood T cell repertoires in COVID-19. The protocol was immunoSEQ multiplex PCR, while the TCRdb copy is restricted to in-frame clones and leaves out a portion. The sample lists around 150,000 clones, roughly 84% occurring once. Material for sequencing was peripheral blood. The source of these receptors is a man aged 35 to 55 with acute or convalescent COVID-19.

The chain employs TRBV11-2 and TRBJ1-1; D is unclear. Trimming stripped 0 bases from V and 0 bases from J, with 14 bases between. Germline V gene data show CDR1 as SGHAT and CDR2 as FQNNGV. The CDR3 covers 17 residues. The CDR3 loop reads CASSLDHGRALNTEAFF. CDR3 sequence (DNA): TGTGCCAGCAGCTTAGACCACGGGCGGGCACTGAACACTGAAGCTTTCTTT.

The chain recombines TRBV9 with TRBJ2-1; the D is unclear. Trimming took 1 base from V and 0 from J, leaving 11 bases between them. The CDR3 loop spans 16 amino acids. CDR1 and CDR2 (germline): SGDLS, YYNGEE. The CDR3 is CASSVLPRSSYNEQFF. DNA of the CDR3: TGTGCCAGCAGCGTACTCCCGAGGTCCTCCTACAATGAGCAGTTCTTC.

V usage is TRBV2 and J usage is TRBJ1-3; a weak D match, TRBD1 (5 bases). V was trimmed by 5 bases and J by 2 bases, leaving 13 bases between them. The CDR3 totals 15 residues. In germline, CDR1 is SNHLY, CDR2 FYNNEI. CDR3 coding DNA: TGTGCCAGCAGTCCTACAGGCTTGGCTGGAAACACCATATATTTT. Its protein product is CASSPTGLAGNTIYF.

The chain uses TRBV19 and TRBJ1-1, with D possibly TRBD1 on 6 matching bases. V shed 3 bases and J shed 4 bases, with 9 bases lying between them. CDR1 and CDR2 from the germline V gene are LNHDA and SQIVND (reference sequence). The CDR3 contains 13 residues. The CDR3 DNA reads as TGTGCCAGTAGTATTCAGGGGTCCACTGAAGCTTTCTTT. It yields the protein CASSIQGSTEAFF.

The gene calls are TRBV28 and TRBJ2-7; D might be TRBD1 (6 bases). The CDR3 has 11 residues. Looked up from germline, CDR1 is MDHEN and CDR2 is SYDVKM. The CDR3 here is CGTETPYEQYF. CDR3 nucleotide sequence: TGTGGGACAGAGACTCCTTACGAGCAGTACTTC.

CDR3 DNA: TGTGCCAGCAGTTTGGCACGCGGCACGACACCCCTCCACTTT. Protein product: CASSLARGTTPLHF. The rearrangement joins TRBV27 to TRBJ1-6; D is undetermined. Trimming pared 3 bases from V and 11 bases from J, leaving 14 bases between. The germline gives CDR1 MNHEY, CDR2 SMNVEV (reference sequence). The CDR3 consists of 14 residues.

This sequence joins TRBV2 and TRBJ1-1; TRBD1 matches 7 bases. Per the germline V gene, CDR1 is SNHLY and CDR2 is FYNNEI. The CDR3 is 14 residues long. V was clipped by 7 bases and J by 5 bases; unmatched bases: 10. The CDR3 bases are TGTGCCAGCACAGAGAACAGGGGTCGTACTGAAGCTTTCTTT. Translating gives CASTENRGRTEAFF.

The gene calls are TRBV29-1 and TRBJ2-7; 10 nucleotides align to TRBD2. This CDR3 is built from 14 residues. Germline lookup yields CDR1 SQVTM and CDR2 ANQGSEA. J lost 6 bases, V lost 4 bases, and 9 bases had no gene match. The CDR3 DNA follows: TGCAGCGTTGGGGCCAGCGGGGGGGCAATCGAGCAGTACTTC. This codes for CSVGASGGAIEQYF.

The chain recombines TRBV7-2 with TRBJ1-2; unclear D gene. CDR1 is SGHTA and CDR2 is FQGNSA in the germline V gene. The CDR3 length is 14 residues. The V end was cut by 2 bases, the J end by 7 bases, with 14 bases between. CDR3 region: CASSLYRSVSGYTF. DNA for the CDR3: TGTGCCAGCAGCTTATATCGGAGCGTAAGTGGCTACACCTTC. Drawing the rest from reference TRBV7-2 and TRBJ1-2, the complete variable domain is GAGVSQSPSNKVTEKGKDVELRCDPISGHTALYWYRQSLGQGLEFLIYFQGNSAPDKSGLPSDRFSAERTGGSVSTLTIQRTQQEDSAVYLCASSLYRSVSGYTFGSGTRLTVV.